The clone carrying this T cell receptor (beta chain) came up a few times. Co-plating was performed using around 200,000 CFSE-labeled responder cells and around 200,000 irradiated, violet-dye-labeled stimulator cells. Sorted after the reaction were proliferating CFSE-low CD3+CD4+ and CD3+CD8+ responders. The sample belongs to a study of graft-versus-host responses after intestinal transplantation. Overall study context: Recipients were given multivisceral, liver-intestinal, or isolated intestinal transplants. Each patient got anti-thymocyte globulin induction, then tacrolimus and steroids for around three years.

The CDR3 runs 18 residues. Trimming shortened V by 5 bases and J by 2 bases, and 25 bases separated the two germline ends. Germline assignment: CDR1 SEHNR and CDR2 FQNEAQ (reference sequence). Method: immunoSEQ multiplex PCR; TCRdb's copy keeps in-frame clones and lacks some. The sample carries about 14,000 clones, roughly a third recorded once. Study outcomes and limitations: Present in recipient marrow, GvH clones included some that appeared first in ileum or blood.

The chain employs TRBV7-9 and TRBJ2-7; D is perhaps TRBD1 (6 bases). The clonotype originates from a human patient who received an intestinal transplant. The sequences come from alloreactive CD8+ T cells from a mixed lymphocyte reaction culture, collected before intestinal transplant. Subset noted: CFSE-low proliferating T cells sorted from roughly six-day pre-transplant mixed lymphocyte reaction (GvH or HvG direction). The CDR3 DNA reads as TGTGCCAGCAGCCCGTCCGGGACAAACCAGATATTTCCCTACGAGCAGTACTTC. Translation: CASSPSGTNQIFPYEQYF.